This TCR beta chain came from a study of blood T cell repertoires in COVID-19. Study details: Sites across the United States, Italy and Spain contributed samples from acute and convalescent COVID-19. T cells, B-cell-depleted T cells, or PBMCs provided the cDNA or gDNA that served as material.

Original data processing: Cell counts per sample came from amplifying reference gene primers. Clones were read by immunoSEQ multiplex PCR, and TCRdb kept only the in-frame ones, dropping some. V and J calls and clone size are those listed in that table; D and trimming were worked out from the DNA. Seen here are about 39,000 clones, 80% to 95% observed once, and the top ten hold roughly 2%. The V and J ends lost 5 bases and 5 bases, in that order; junction bases with no gene match: 5. This CDR3 is built from 13 residues. The sample taken for sequencing was peripheral blood. The clonotype was recovered from a man in his fifties or sixties with active COVID-19. The V gene is TRBV12-3 or TRBV12-4, the J gene TRBJ2-5; 7 bases align to TRBD1. The CDR3 DNA reads as TGTGCCAGCAGTCCCTCGACAGGGGAGACCCAGTACTTC. Its translation is CASSPSTGETQYF.